One sample yielded the 15 T cell receptor beta chains listed below, sequenced in a study of blood T cell repertoires in COVID-19. Clones were sequenced by immunoSEQ multiplex PCR, and TCRdb holds only the in-frame ones, with some missing. Among around 180,000 clones listed, roughly 84% were seen once. Sequencing was carried out using peripheral blood. The receptors stem from a woman of 80 years or more with active or convalescent COVID-19.

The chain joins TRBV9 to TRBJ2-1; 7 bases agree with TRBD2. J lost 0 bases, V lost 4 bases, and 7 bases had no gene match. Germline CDR1 reads SGDLS; CDR2 reads YYNGEE. CDR3 length: 16 amino acids. The CDR3 nucleotides are TGTGCCAGCAGCTTTACTAGCGCGGTCTCCTACAATGAGCAGTTCTTC. As protein: CASSFTSAVSYNEQFF.

CDR3 sequence: CASSPRQSPKIEQYF. Written as DNA, the CDR3 is TGTGCCAGCAGTCCCAGACAGAGCCCCAAAATCGAGCAGTACTTC. The J gene is TRBJ2-7, the V gene TRBV28; D is possibly TRBD1 (5 bases). The CDR3 length is 15 residues. Per germline, CDR1 MDHEN and CDR2 SYDVKM. Deletions cut 5 bases from V and 6 bases from J, with 20 bases between. The entire variable domain, with the rest obtained from reference TRBV28 and TRBJ2-7, is as follows: DVKVTQSSRYLVKRTGEKVFLECVQDMDHENMFWYRQDPGLGLRLIYFSYDVKMKEKGDIPEGYSVSREKKERFSLILESASTNQTSMYLCASSPRQSPKIEQYFGPGTRLTVT.

V usage is TRBV2 and J usage is TRBJ2-2; 7 nucleotides match TRBD1. Losses at the gene ends were 6 bases for V and 2 bases for J; bases not matched to a gene: 3. This CDR3 region has 14 residues. Per germline, CDR1 SNHLY and CDR2 FYNNEI. The CDR3 is CASSGTVNTGELFF. The DNA for the CDR3 is TGTGCCAGCAGCGGGACAGTTAACACCGGGGAGCTGTTTTTT.

CDR3 sequence (DNA): TGTGCCAGCAGCTTAAATAGCGGGGGCTACAATGAGCAGTTCTTC. Encoded protein: CASSLNSGGYNEQFF. This sequence joins TRBV7-6 and TRBJ2-1, with 9 bases identical to TRBD2. The CDR3 has 15 residues. Germline values: CDR1 SGHVS, CDR2 FNYEAQ. Trimming took 2 bases from V and 3 from J; bases not matched to a gene: 2.

This chain links TRBV28 with TRBJ1-1, with D tentatively TRBD1 (5 bases). The CDR3 is made up of 11 amino acids. Germline V gene sequence: CDR1 MDHEN, CDR2 SYDVKM. Between the trimmed V and J ends, which lost 6 bases and 3 bases, there was a span of 5 bases. CDR3 in amino acids: CASRGHTEAFF. CDR3 DNA sequence: TGTGCCAGCAGGGGGCACACTGAAGCTTTCTTT.

The gene calls are TRBV9 and TRBJ2-2; weak D call: TRBD2 (6 bases). Germline V gene lookup returns CDR1 SGDLS and CDR2 YYNGEE. Trimming stripped 0 bases from V and 1 base from J, with 10 bases between. CDR3 length: 16 amino acids. CDR3 coding DNA: TGTGCCAGCAGCGTAGTATCTAGCGTGAACACCGGGGAGCTGTTTTTT. Residues: CASSVVSSVNTGELFF. The variable domain in full, with the rest retrieved from reference TRBV9 and TRBJ2-2, is DSGVTQTPKHLITATGQRVTLRCSPRSGDLSVYWYQQSLDQGLQFLIQYYNGEERAKGNILERFSAQQFPDLHSELNLSSLELGDSALYFCASSVVSSVNTGELFFGEGSRLTVL.

This chain links TRBV5-1 with TRBJ2-5, with D possibly TRBD2 on 6 matching bases. The germline V gene encodes CDR1 SGHRS and CDR2 YFSETQ. The CDR3 has 15 amino acids. V was trimmed by 0 bases and J by 3 bases, leaving 12 bases between them. The DNA of the CDR3 is TGCGCCAGCAGCTTGGTGGGTAGCGGTGAAGAGACCCAGTACTTC. Translation: CASSLVGSGEETQYF.

The count of this clone is one. The genes are TRBV27 and TRBJ1-2; D gene uncertain. Trimming cost V 5 bases and J 4 bases, with 14 bases left between them. Germline V CDR1 and CDR2: MNHEY, SMNVEV (reference sequence). The CDR3 has 14 residues. In DNA, the CDR3 is TGTGCCAGCAGTCTGAGTTGGGCGAGCTATGGCTACACCTTC. Amino acid sequence: CASSLSWASYGYTF.

This chain links TRBV28 with TRBJ2-2; a possible D gene is TRBD2 (6 bases). Germline V gene sequence: CDR1 MDHEN, CDR2 SYDVKM. CDR3 length: 15 residues. Trimming removed 2 bases from V and 3 bases from J, with 10 bases in between. The CDR3 sequence is CASSLTAGDTGELFF. CDR3 DNA sequence: TGTGCCAGCAGTTTAACAGCGGGCGACACCGGGGAGCTGTTTTTT. The full variable domain, its missing parts supplied by reference TRBV28 and TRBJ2-2, is DVKVTQSSRYLVKRTGEKVFLECVQDMDHENMFWYRQDPGLGLRLIYFSYDVKMKEKGDIPEGYSVSREKKERFSLILESASTNQTSMYLCASSLTAGDTGELFFGEGSRLTVL.

This sequence joins TRBV7-6 and TRBJ1-5; 11 bases match TRBD1. The CDR3 length is 15 residues. The V and J ends lost 2 bases and 5 bases, in that order; junction bases with no gene match: 2. In germline, CDR1 is SGHVS, CDR2 FNYEAQ. The CDR3 DNA is TGTGCCAGCAGCTTAATGGGACAGGGGGATCAGCCCCAGCATTTT. Translated, it gives CASSLMGQGDQPQHF.

The genes are TRBV5-1 and TRBJ2-3, with TRBD1 matching 7 bases. J was trimmed by 3 bases and V by 2 bases; bases with no gene match: 3. This CDR3 is 14 amino acids long. The germline gives CDR1 SGHRS, CDR2 YFSETQ. The CDR3 protein is CASSFGDSTDTQYF. CDR3 coding DNA: TGCGCCAGCAGCTTTGGGGACAGTACAGATACGCAGTATTTT.

This sequence joins TRBV19 and TRBJ2-5; tentative D call: TRBD1 (6 bases). The germline V gene encodes CDR1 LNHDA and CDR2 SQIVND (reference sequence). The CDR3 is 14 residues long. V was shortened by 6 bases and J by 5 bases, with 16 bases between the two germline ends. The CDR3 nucleotides are TGTGCCAGTAGCTCAACAGGGTCATTGGAGACCCAGTACTTC. Translation gives CASSSTGSLETQYF. Full variable domain (remainder filled in from reference TRBV19 and TRBJ2-5): DGGITQSPKYLFRKEGQNVTLSCEQNLNHDAMYWYRQDPGQGLRLIYYSQIVNDFQKGDIAEGYSVSREKKESFPLTVTSAQKNPTAFYLCASSSTGSLETQYFGPGTRLLVL.

This clone has just a few counts. The chain has TRBV7-9 and TRBJ1-1, with D possibly TRBD1 on 6 matching bases. The CDR3 is 14 amino acids. Germline CDR1 and CDR2: SEHNR and FQNEAQ (reference sequence). The V gene lost 1 base and the J gene lost 5 bases, with 11 bases spanning the gap. The DNA of the CDR3 is TGTGCCAGCAGCTTAGTTGCACAGGGTACTGAAGCTTTCTTT. This gives the protein CASSLVAQGTEAFF.

V and J are TRBV7-8 and TRBJ1-4, with 8 bases lining up with TRBD1. Losses at the gene ends were 2 bases for V and 0 bases for J; bases not matched to a gene: 5. From germline, CDR1 is SGHVS and CDR2 FQNEAQ. The CDR3 is 17 amino acids. CDR3 sequence reads: CASSLWTGPTTNEKLFF. DNA for the CDR3: TGTGCCAGCAGCTTATGGACAGGGCCCACAACTAATGAAAAACTGTTTTTT.

The sample holds a few counts of this clone. V gene TRBV7-4 combines with J gene TRBJ1-5; D unclear. This CDR3 has 15 amino acids. CDR1 and CDR2 (germline): SGHVT, SQSDAQ. V was pared by 1 base and J by 5 bases, with 12 bases between. The CDR3 loop is CASSLVLAGDQPQHF. DNA for the CDR3: TGTGCCAGCAGCTTAGTTTTGGCAGGCGATCAGCCCCAGCATTTT. The entire variable domain, with the rest obtained from reference TRBV7-4 and TRBJ1-5, is as follows: GAGVSQSPRYKVAKRGRDVALRCDSISGHVTLYWYRQTLGQGSEVLTYSQSDAQRDKSGRPSGRFSAERPERSVSTLKIQRTEQGDSAVYLCASSLVLAGDQPQHFGDGTRLSIL.